This T cell receptor (beta chain) was sequenced for a study of T cells after yellow fever vaccination. Study observations and caveats: Post-booster repertoires again held most primary-vaccination clones (roughly 96% CD4, about 88% CD8). Weaker in magnitude, the secondary response showed a faster peak on day 5 versus 15.

Germline CDR1 and CDR2: SGHTA and FQGTGA. The CDR3 has 13 residues. Between the trimmed V and J ends, which lost 5 bases and 1 base, there was a span of 8 bases. This clonotype was counted at least ten times. Antigen unknown. 5'RACE template switching produced TCR cDNA carrying a universal primer site and UMIs. TCRdb reanalysed the 5' RACE reads using MiXCR and keeps one entry per CDR3 protein. The profile shows approximately 250,000 distinct CDR3 sequences, roughly 5.2% of them singletons. Sequences were derived from CD4+ T cells sorted from PBMCs, sampled on the day of the yellow fever booster vaccination. The source is a man aged 18-30 years who received the YFV17D yellow fever vaccine. The J gene is TRBJ1-1, the V gene TRBV7-3, with D possibly TRBD1 on 5 matching bases. CDR3 sequence (DNA): TGTGCCAGCAGCGAGAGGGGGAACACTGAAGCTTTCTTT. It translates to CASSERGNTEAFF.